This T cell receptor (beta chain) was obtained from a study of regulatory T cells in long-lasting Graves disease. Germline CDR1 and CDR2: KGHSH and LQKENI. The CDR3 has 15 residues. The V gene lost 6 bases and the J gene lost 1 base, with 15 bases spanning the gap. Indicated time point: persistent/refractory GD, antithyroid drugs over 5 years with positive TRAb. PBMC RNA served as the TCR library source. Each patient gave around 10 milliliters of EDTA-anticoagulated peripheral blood. Through Arm-PCR of CDR3 regions and iRepertoire HTBI primers, TCR beta libraries were built. Per the authors' pipeline: The samples yielded 62 TRBV and about 15 TRBJ segments. TCRdb reprocessed the multiplex PCR reads via MiXCR and lists one record per CDR3 protein. The V and J calls, along with clone size, are taken from TCRdb and not from the paper's own processing. The table has 650,000 to 700,000 distinct CDR3 sequences, 25% to 35% seen once.

The receptor's source is a female donor with Graves disease. The specimen was peripheral blood mononuclear cells (PBMCs), collected when the disease was refractory, from a patient treated with antithyroid drugs. The V call is TRBV18, the J call TRBJ1-1; D gene ambiguous. CDR3 in amino acids: CASSPIGRQNTEAFF. The CDR3 DNA is TGTGCCAGCTCTCCTATCGGACGGCAGAACACTGAAGCTTTCTTT.